The 19 T cell receptor beta chains below come from one sample, sequenced in a study of T cell changes during pregnancy in multiple sclerosis. Data came from immunoSEQ multiplex PCR; TCRdb stores just in-frame clones and leaves some out. The sample consists of some 60,000 clones, 91% of them appearing once. Sequencing was performed on CD4+ T cells from peripheral blood mononuclear cells, taken in the first trimester of pregnancy. The receptors were sampled from a female donor with multiple sclerosis, enrolled in a pregnancy study.

The chain links TRBV7-2 to TRBJ2-7; no clear D. In germline, CDR1 is SGHTA, CDR2 FQGNSA. The CDR3 runs 14 residues. V was shortened by 4 bases and J by 1 base, with 11 bases between the two germline ends. CDR3 coding DNA: TGTGCCAGCAGCTCGAACTCAGGTTCCTACGAGCAGTACTTC. Translating it yields CASSSNSGSYEQYF.

This clone was detected only a few times. The rearrangement joins TRBV18 to TRBJ2-7, with a weak D call TRBD2 (5 bases). CDR3 length: 13 residues. V lost 2 bases, J lost 11 bases, and 16 bases lay in between. In germline, CDR1 is KGHSH, CDR2 LQKENI. The chain's CDR3 is CASSPVVQAGEYF. In nucleotides, the CDR3 is TGTGCCAGCTCACCAGTTGTCCAGGCCGGGGAGTACTTC.

The chain links TRBV12-5 to TRBJ2-7; 7 nucleotides agree with TRBD1. Germline V gene data show CDR1 as LGHNT and CDR2 as FRNRAP. With 0 bases clipped from V and 3 bases from J, the junction kept 8 bases outside the gene matches. The CDR3 runs 16 residues. The CDR3 sequence is CASGLVAGGMVYEQYF. CDR3 sequence (DNA): TGTGCTAGTGGTTTGGTGGCAGGGGGAATGGTCTACGAGCAGTACTTC.

This clone was counted a few times. The genes are TRBV19 and TRBJ1-2, with TRBD1 matching 7 bases. The V segment lost 5 bases and the J segment 3 bases; nucleotides outside the gene matches: 3. This CDR3 comprises 13 residues. CDR1 LNHDA and CDR2 SQIVND come from the germline V gene (reference sequence). The CDR3 DNA follows: TGTGCCAGTAGTCCGGGGACAGACTATGGCTACACCTTC. Residues: CASSPGTDYGYTF.

The genes are TRBV18 and TRBJ1-2; no clear D. Trimming removed 6 bases at V and 3 bases at J, with 11 bases between. CDR1 and CDR2 (germline): KGHSH, LQKENI. The CDR3 runs 13 residues. CDR3 sequence (DNA): TGTGCCAGCTCCCGGAGTAAGGACTATGGCTACACCTTC. Its translation is CASSRSKDYGYTF. Filled out from reference TRBV18 and TRBJ1-2, the complete variable domain reads NAGVMQNPRHLVRRRGQEARLRCSPMKGHSHVYWYRQLPEEGLKFMVYLQKENIIDESGMPKERFSAEFPKEGPSILRIQQVVRGDSAAYFCASSRSKDYGYTFGSGTRLTVV.

The V gene is TRBV4-2, the J gene TRBJ1-2; 7 nucleotides agree with TRBD1. The CDR3 runs 15 residues. Germline trimming cut 0 bases from V and 6 bases from J; bases unmatched to any gene: 7. Germline V gene lookup returns CDR1 LGHNA and CDR2 YNFKEQ. In nucleotides, the CDR3 is TGTGCCAGCAGCCAAGAAGGGGACAGTGAGGATGGCTACACCTTC. This encodes CASSQEGDSEDGYTF.

This clone has more than one count but fewer than ten. The rearrangement links TRBV27 to TRBJ1-6, with TRBD1 identical over 9 bases. The V and J ends lost 3 bases and 14 bases, in that order; junction bases with no gene match: 11. The CDR3 consists of 15 residues. Germline V CDR1 and CDR2: MNHEY, SMNVEV (reference sequence). In nucleotides, the CDR3 is TGTGCCAGCAGTTTCACCGGGACAGGGAGTCATACCCTCCACTTT. Amino acid sequence: CASSFTGTGSHTLHF.

The V gene is TRBV25-1, the J gene TRBJ2-3, with D perhaps matching TRBD2 (5 bases). V was cut by 5 bases and J by 3 bases, with 12 bases left in between. In germline, CDR1 is MGHDK, CDR2 SYGVNS. The CDR3 is made up of 14 amino acids. The CDR3 here is CASSRGLLTDTQYF. The CDR3 nucleotides are TGTGCCAGCAGTCGCGGACTGTTAACAGATACGCAGTATTTT.

V usage is TRBV5-1 and J usage is TRBJ2-7, with 7 bases lining up with TRBD1. The CDR3 is made up of 14 amino acids. Germline CDR1 is SGHRS and CDR2 is YFSETQ. J gave up 4 bases and V 5 bases, and 9 bases lay outside the gene matches. CDR3 bases: TGCGCCAGCAGGCCCCGGGACAGTAAATACGAGCAGTACTTC. It yields the protein CASRPRDSKYEQYF.

The chain uses TRBV19 and TRBJ1-2; D may be TRBD1 (5 bases). Trimming took off 7 bases at V and 4 bases at J, with 19 bases between the two ends. CDR1 is LNHDA, CDR2 SQIVND, per germline (reference sequence). This CDR3 contains 15 residues. CDR3 protein: CASTLLAGQGYGYTF. The CDR3 coding sequence is TGTGCCAGTACCCTCCTCGCCGGGCAGGGCTATGGCTACACCTTC.

V gene TRBV30 combines with J gene TRBJ2-2; possibly TRBD2 for D (5 bases). Trimming stripped 1 base from V and 5 bases from J, with 11 bases between. Germline CDR1 is GTSNPN and CDR2 is SVGIG (reference sequence). This CDR3 has 14 amino acids. The CDR3 coding sequence is TGTGCCTGGAGTGAGAGTCGGAGGACCGGGGAGCTGTTTTTT. It is translated as CAWSESRRTGELFF. Full variable domain (outside the CDR3, taken from reference TRBV30 and TRBJ2-2): SQTIHQWPATLVQPVGSPLSLECTVEGTSNPNLYWYRQAAGRGLQLLFYSVGIGQISSEVPQNLSASRPQDRQFILSSKKLLLSDSGFYLCAWSESRRTGELFFGEGSRLTVL.

The chain joins TRBV7-9 to TRBJ2-3; D gene ambiguous. CDR1 and CDR2 (germline): SEHNR, FQNEAQ (reference sequence). Trimming removed 5 bases from V and 1 base from J, with 10 bases in between. The CDR3 loop spans 14 amino acids. CDR3 sequence: CASSLTARTDTQYF. The DNA for the CDR3 is TGTGCCAGCAGCCTAACAGCCCGCACAGATACGCAGTATTTT.

This clone was observed a handful of times. The chain employs TRBV2 and TRBJ1-2; a possible D gene is TRBD1 (5 bases). Deletions cut 1 base from V and 7 bases from J, with 13 bases between. Germline assignment: CDR1 SNHLY and CDR2 FYNNEI. CDR3 size: 14 residues. CDR3: CASSEGTLAGGYTF. CDR3 DNA: TGTGCCAGCAGTGAAGGGACACTCGCTGGTGGCTACACCTTC.

This clone occurred a few times. The CDR3 bases are TGTGCCAGCAGCTTATACGGGGGGGCCGGGGATACGCAGTATTTT. This translates into CASSLYGGAGDTQYF. This chain links TRBV5-4 with TRBJ2-3; 8 nucleotides agree with TRBD2. Germline V gene lookup returns CDR1 SGHNT and CDR2 YYREEE (reference sequence). Trimming at V came to 2 bases and at J to 6 bases, leaving 8 bases not matched to a gene. This CDR3 spans 15 amino acids.

The DNA of the CDR3 is TGTGCCAGCAGTCCCACAGGGCCCGGGGGCTACACCTTC. Protein: CASSPTGPGGYTF. V is TRBV6-5 and J is TRBJ1-2; tentative D call: TRBD1 (6 bases). V dropped 5 bases and J dropped 8 bases, with 15 bases sitting between them. This CDR3 contains 13 residues. The germline V gene encodes CDR1 MNHEY and CDR2 SVGAGI.

The chain combines TRBV5-4 with TRBJ2-3, with D possibly matching TRBD1 (6 bases). CDR3 length equals 15 residues. V shed 0 bases and J shed 3 bases, with 11 bases lying between them. Germline CDR1 SGHNT, CDR2 YYREEE (reference sequence). CDR3 sequence (DNA): TGTGCCAGCAGCTTGGTGGGCAGGGGAACAGATACGCAGTATTTT. Amino acids: CASSLVGRGTDTQYF.

The V gene is TRBV7-9, the J gene TRBJ1-1; D is unclear. Germline CDR1 reads SEHNR; CDR2 reads FQNEAQ (reference sequence). Trimming removed 3 bases at V and 3 bases at J, with 8 bases between. The CDR3 loop spans 13 amino acids. The CDR3 bases are TGTGCCAGCAGCTTGTACGGGGACACTGAAGCTTTCTTT. Translated, it gives CASSLYGDTEAFF.

This clone was seen only a few times. This chain connects TRBV5-5 to TRBJ2-5, with 8 bases lining up with TRBD1. V was clipped by 4 bases and J by 5 bases; unmatched bases: 7. Germline CDR1 and CDR2: SGHKS and YYEKEE (reference sequence). This CDR3 has 14 amino acids. This chain's CDR3 is CASSPTTGVETQYF. The DNA of the CDR3 is TGTGCCAGCAGCCCCACGACAGGGGTGGAGACCCAGTACTTC.

This chain connects TRBV15 to TRBJ1-3, with unresolved D. Deletions cut 0 bases from V and 4 bases from J, with 10 bases between. This CDR3 has 15 amino acids. CDR1 is LNHNV, CDR2 YYDKDF, per germline (reference sequence). This CDR3 is CATSRDMGVGNTIYF. The CDR3, as DNA: TGTGCCACCAGCAGAGATATGGGAGTAGGAAACACCATATATTTT.